The rows below give T cell receptor beta chains drawn from one sample of a study of blood T cell repertoires in COVID-19. Method: immunoSEQ multiplex PCR; TCRdb's copy keeps in-frame clones and lacks some. In the table there are around 140,000 clones, 80% to 90% of which are singletons. The specimen was peripheral blood. The receptors originated from a man aged 50-60 years who had recovered from COVID-19. The CDR3 runs from the conserved cysteine through the conserved F or W. The D gene is left open where the match is weak. Part of the rows lack a size; the others show once, few, many or a class for expanded clones.

v_gene	d_gene	abundance	j_gene	CDR3nt	CDR3aa
TRBV27	.	.	TRBJ1-4	TGTGCCAGCAGTAAAAACAGTGCAACTAATGAAAAACTGTTTTTT	CASSKNSATNEKLFF
TRBV7-9	TRBD2	.	TRBJ2-1	TGTGCCAGCAGCTCATATAGCGGGGGGTTCGTCGGCTCCTACAATGAGCAGTTCTTC	CASSSYSGGFVGSYNEQFF
TRBV30	.	.	TRBJ1-2	TGTGCCTGGACGGAGGGGAACTATGGCTACACCTTC	CAWTEGNYGYTF
TRBV5-4	TRBD1	.	TRBJ1-5	TGTGCCAGCAGCTTGGGTGGGACAGGCGGGCTTAGCAATCAGCCCCAGCATTTT	CASSLGGTGGLSNQPQHF
TRBV7-6	TRBD2	.	TRBJ2-5	TGTGCCAGCAGCTTAGGAGGGACTAGGTACGAGACCCAGTACTTC	CASSLGGTRYETQYF
TRBV11-2	TRBD1	.	TRBJ2-2	TGTGCCAGCAGCTTAGGTTTCAGGGGGCCCAGCACCGGGGAGCTGTTTTTT	CASSLGFRGPSTGELFF
TRBV2	.	.	TRBJ1-5	TGTGCCAGCAGGAACGACAGAAATCAGCCCCAGCATTTT	CASRNDRNQPQHF
TRBV29-1	.	.	TRBJ2-3	TGCAGCGTTGAAGTTGCGGGGTTTCATACGCAGTATTTT	CSVEVAGFHTQYF
TRBV12-3/TRBV12-4	.	.	TRBJ1-1	TGTGCCAGCTCGACAGTCATGAACACTGAAGCTTTCTTT	CASSTVMNTEAFF
TRBV29-1	TRBD1	.	TRBJ1-2	TGCAGCGTTTGGGACAGCAACTATGGCTACACCTTC	CSVWDSNYGYTF
TRBV9	.	.	TRBJ1-2	TGTGCCAGCAGCGTAGGTGTCACAATTAACTATGGCTACACCTTC	CASSVGVTINYGYTF
TRBV2	TRBD2	.	TRBJ2-3	TGTGCCAGCAGTTTAACCGGGACTAGCGGGGGCTCAGATACGCAGTATTTT	CASSLTGTSGGSDTQYF
TRBV19	TRBD1	.	TRBJ1-3	TGTGCCAGTGACCAGGGGGCGCCTGGAAACACCATATATTTT	CASDQGAPGNTIYF
TRBV14	.	.	TRBJ2-3	TGTGCCAGCAGCCCCGGGGGCACAGATACGCAGTATTTT	CASSPGGTDTQYF
TRBV6-2/TRBV6-3	TRBD2	.	TRBJ2-5	TGTGCCAGCAGTACTAGACTAGCGGGGGGGCCTCGGCAAGAGACCCAGTACTTC	CASSTRLAGGPRQETQYF
TRBV30	TRBD1	.	TRBJ2-1	TGTGCCTGGAGTGTAGGGGTCAGGGGGCCTGTAAATGAGCAGTTCTTC	CAWSVGVRGPVNEQFF
TRBV10-3	TRBD1	.	TRBJ1-1	TGTGCCATCAGGGGGACAGGGAACACTGAAGCTTTCTTT	CAIRGTGNTEAFF
TRBV29-1	.	.	TRBJ1-3	TGCAGCGTTATCAGCTCTGGAAACACCATATATTTT	CSVISSGNTIYF
TRBV4-3	TRBD2	.	TRBJ2-3	TGCGCCAGCAGCCAAGATCTGCCAGCGGGAGCCACAGATACGCAGTATTTT	CASSQDLPAGATDTQYF
TRBV7-9	.	.	TRBJ2-5	TGTGCCAGCAGCTTTCAGCGGGAGACCCAGTACTTC	CASSFQRETQYF
TRBV6-5	TRBD1	.	TRBJ1-2	TGTGCCACCAAAGACAGGGAGGATGGCTACACCTTC	CATKDREDGYTF
TRBV12-5	TRBD2	.	TRBJ2-3	TGTGCTAGTGGCACCGGGACTAGCGGGTTCCCCTTCACAGATACGCAGTATTTT	CASGTGTSGFPFTDTQYF
TRBV27	TRBD1	.	TRBJ1-3	TGTGCCAGCAGAATCCGACAGGGGGCAAACACCATATATTTT	CASRIRQGANTIYF
TRBV5-1	TRBD1	.	TRBJ1-1	TGCGCCAGCAGCGCGAACCGGGACAGTGAAGCTTTCTTT	CASSANRDSEAFF
TRBV4-1	.	.	TRBJ1-1	TGCGCCAGCAGCCAAGGGCACAAGAACACTGAAGCTTTCTTT	CASSQGHKNTEAFF
TRBV3-1/TRBV3-2	.	few	TRBJ2-7	TGTGCCAGCAGCAGGGACATGTACGAGCAGTACTTC	CASSRDMYEQYF
TRBV7-9	TRBD1	.	TRBJ1-4	TGTGCCAGCAGCCACGACAGGGTGGGAGAAAAACTGTTTTTT	CASSHDRVGEKLFF
TRBV6-5	TRBD2	.	TRBJ2-1	TGTGCCAGCAGTTACCCCGGGACTAGCGGGGACGAGCAGTTCTTC	CASSYPGTSGDEQFF
TRBV19	.	.	TRBJ1-1	TGTGCCAGTAGTCCAGACAGGAGTCACACTGAAGCTTTCTTT	CASSPDRSHTEAFF
TRBV19	.	.	TRBJ1-2	TGTGCCAGTAGTATCTCAGGGGCCCGCAGGGGCTACACCTTC	CASSISGARRGYTF
TRBV5-1	.	few	TRBJ2-6	TGCGCCAGCAGCGACGGGGTTGGGGCCAACGTCCTGACTTTC	CASSDGVGANVLTF
TRBV4-3	TRBD1	.	TRBJ2-3	TGCGCCAGCAGCCAAGATGCCGGGACAGGGGTTACAGATACGCAGTATTTT	CASSQDAGTGVTDTQYF
TRBV7-8	TRBD1	few	TRBJ1-6	TGTGCCAGCAGCTCGGGACAGGGACGGCGTATTAATTCACCCCTCCACTTT	CASSSGQGRRINSPLHF
TRBV4-1	TRBD1	.	TRBJ2-5	TGCGCCAGTAGACAGGGGGCCAACCAAGAGACCCAGTACTTC	CASRQGANQETQYF
TRBV3-1/TRBV3-2	.	.	TRBJ2-5	TGTGCCAGCAGCTTTGGGGGGAGAGAAGAGACCCAGTACTTC	CASSFGGREETQYF
TRBV3-1/TRBV3-2	TRBD2	.	TRBJ2-1	TGTGCCAGCAGCCTTTTTAGCGGGGGGGCTTATGAGCAGTTCTTC	CASSLFSGGAYEQFF
TRBV7-6	TRBD1	.	TRBJ2-5	TGTGCCAGCAGCACGGACAGGGGTCACCAAGAGACCCAGTACTTC	CASSTDRGHQETQYF
TRBV19	TRBD2	.	TRBJ2-1	TGTGCCAGTAGTCCACTAGCGGGTGGCTACAATGAGCAGTTCTTC	CASSPLAGGYNEQFF
TRBV30	TRBD2	.	TRBJ2-1	TGTGCCTGGAGTCCCGGGACTAGTAGGAATGAGCAGTTCTTC	CAWSPGTSRNEQFF
TRBV9	TRBD1	.	TRBJ2-3	TGTGCCAGCAGCGTCCAGACAGGGGTTGATTATACGCAGTATTTT	CASSVQTGVDYTQYF
TRBV6-1	TRBD1	.	TRBJ1-1	TGTGCCAGCAGCCTGGACAGGTTTAACACTGAAGCTTTCTTT	CASSLDRFNTEAFF
TRBV7-2	.	.	TRBJ1-2	TGTGCCAGCAGCCCCCGCCAGGGGTCGATTAGTGGCTACACCTTC	CASSPRQGSISGYTF
TRBV6-5	TRBD1	.	TRBJ2-2	TGTGCCAGCAGGGACAGGGGGCGCGGCACCGGGGAGCTGTTTTTT	CASRDRGRGTGELFF
TRBV7-9	.	.	TRBJ1-2	TGTGCCAGCAGCTTAGCAGGGGTTAACTATGGCTACACCTTC	CASSLAGVNYGYTF
TRBV3-1/TRBV3-2	.	.	TRBJ2-3	TGTGCCAGCAGCGTGACTACTCAAGCTAGCACAGATACGCAGTATTTT	CASSVTTQASTDTQYF
TRBV6-2/TRBV6-3	TRBD2	.	TRBJ2-1	TGTGCCAGCAGTTACAGGACTAGCGGGGGAATAAACAATGAGCAGTTCTTC	CASSYRTSGGINNEQFF
TRBV18	.	.	TRBJ2-7	TGTGCCAGCTCCCTGACTCAGAGCTCCTACGAGCAGTACTTC	CASSLTQSSYEQYF
TRBV19	.	.	TRBJ1-2	TGTGCCAGTAGTTCCTCCTCGGGAGGCTATGGCTACACCTTC	CASSSSSGGYGYTF
TRBV4-1	.	.	TRBJ1-1	TGCGCCAGCAGCCGGTTGATGGACAGAAACACTGAAGCTTTCTTT	CASSRLMDRNTEAFF
TRBV6-5	.	once	TRBJ2-1	TGTGCCAGCAGTTACTCAGGGGCCAGCTCCTACAATGAGCAGTTCTTC	CASSYSGASSYNEQFF